This T cell receptor beta chain was profiled in a study of cytomegalovirus exposure and HLA in healthy donors. This CDR3 contains 12 residues. Germline V gene lookup returns CDR1 GTSNPN and CDR2 SVGIG (reference sequence). With V trimmed by 2 bases and J by 3 bases, 0 bases remained unmatched. PCR involved 60 Vbeta and 13 Jbeta primers. The table came from immunoSEQ multiplex PCR; TCRdb's copy has only in-frame clones and leaves some out. Among under 150,000 clones listed, around 75% were seen once. As concerns this clone: As yet, its antigen is unknown.

General observations from the study: Solely CMV serostatus was available to characterize immune exposure. Altogether, more than 150 TCR beta chains were recorded as cytomegalovirus-associated. V- and J-gene trimming of TCR beta was linked (in a later analysis) to a missense DCLRE1C variant. TRBV6-2, TRBV6-3 and some other V segments were unresolvable in 87-base-pair reads.

Sequenced sample: PBMCs. The origin of this receptor is a woman in her 40s in good health and CMV-seronegative. The V gene is TRBV30, the J gene TRBJ2-5; TRBD2 matches at 7 bases. CDR3 amino acids: CAWSRGEETQYF. In nucleotides, the CDR3 is TGTGCCTGGAGTCGGGGGGAAGAGACCCAGTACTTC. The full variable domain, with the rest looked up from reference TRBV30 and TRBJ2-5, is SQTIHQWPATLVQPVGSPLSLECTVEGTSNPNLYWYRQAAGRGLQLLFYSVGIGQISSEVPQNLSASRPQDRQFILSSKKLLLSDSGFYLCAWSRGEETQYFGPGTRLLVL.